The 28 T cell receptor beta chains given below trace back to one sample, sequenced in a study of shared clonotypes between healthy human individuals. TCRdb's copy holds only in-frame clones and misses some; the assay was immunoSEQ multiplex PCR. The sample records over a million clones, about 80% being singletons. The sample consisted of memory CD4+ T cells from PBMCs. Subset indicated: CD45RA-negative fraction. Source of these receptors: a man in his late teens or twenties in good health. Some clones in this sample may be carry-over from other donors' samples.

This rearrangement joins TRBV4-2 to TRBJ1-2; TRBD1 might be the D (6 bases). The germline V and J ends were trimmed by 7 bases and 0 bases, with 18 bases remaining between them. CDR1 LGHNA and CDR2 YNFKEQ come from the germline V gene. The CDR3 consists of 16 residues. The CDR3 loop is CASTSAGGPANYGYTF. The CDR3 DNA follows: TGTGCCAGCACAAGTGCCGGGGGCCCAGCTAACTATGGCTACACCTTC.

With regard to this clone: The same CDR3 arises from other DNA sequences in this sample as well. The chain links TRBV9 to TRBJ2-7; 9 bases match TRBD1. Trimming removed 0 bases from V and 2 bases from J; junction bases left unmatched: 0. Looked up from germline, CDR1 is SGDLS and CDR2 is YYNGEE. The CDR3 is 14 residues long. The CDR3 spells CASSVGQGAYEQYF. The DNA of the CDR3 is TGTGCCAGCAGCGTAGGACAGGGGGCCTACGAGCAGTACTTC.

This clone was found once. V and J are TRBV4-1 and TRBJ1-3; no reliable D call. CDR1 MGHRA and CDR2 YSYEKL come from the germline V gene. Trimming removed 4 bases at V and 5 bases at J, with 15 bases between. The CDR3 sequence is 15 residues long. For the CDR3, the DNA is TGCGCCAGCAGCCTAACAGCGGATTCTAGAAACACCATATATTTT. This encodes CASSLTADSRNTIYF.

V and J are TRBV5-1 and TRBJ2-1; possibly TRBD2 for D (5 bases). The CDR3 loop spans 12 amino acids. Germline loops: CDR1 SGHRS, CDR2 YFSETQ. V was shortened by 4 bases and J by 10 bases, with 12 bases between the two germline ends. For the CDR3, the DNA is TGCGCCAGCAGCGAACCGACGGGGGAGCAGTTCTTC. Its protein is CASSEPTGEQFF.

This clone was detected only a few times. The chain carries TRBV19 and TRBJ1-1; D is ambiguous. The germline gives CDR1 LNHDA, CDR2 SQIVND (reference sequence). The CDR3 spans 13 residues. V lost 5 bases and J 2 bases, leaving 9 bases between the germline ends. The CDR3 nucleotides are TGTGCCAGTAGTCGGCAGATCAACACTGAAGCTTTCTTT. Amino acid sequence: CASSRQINTEAFF.

This clone has a handful of counts. This chain joins TRBV25-1 and TRBJ2-5; D is unresolved. The germline V and J ends were trimmed by 6 bases and 4 bases, with 3 bases remaining between them. Germline loops: CDR1 MGHDK, CDR2 SYGVNS. The CDR3 has 10 amino acids. The CDR3 loop reads CASRGETQYF. DNA of the CDR3: TGTGCCAGCAGGGGAGAGACCCAGTACTTC.

This chain joins TRBV6-6 and TRBJ1-4; tentative D call: TRBD1 (5 bases). The germline V and J ends were trimmed by 0 bases and 8 bases, with 13 bases remaining between them. CDR3 length: 15 residues. Germline CDR1 and CDR2: MNHNY and SVGAGI (reference sequence). The CDR3: CASSYSGQGGEKLFF. The CDR3 DNA reads TGTGCCAGCAGTTACTCGGGGCAGGGTGGCGAAAAACTGTTTTTT.

The V and J genes are TRBV6-1 and TRBJ2-2, with D tentatively TRBD1 or TRBD2 (5 bases each). The CDR3 contains 13 residues. In germline, CDR1 is MNHNS, CDR2 SASEGT. V dropped 7 bases and J dropped 4 bases, with 10 bases sitting between them. Here the CDR3 DNA reads TGTGCCAGCACGGGACCGAGCACCGGGGAGCTGTTTTTT. It specifies CASTGPSTGELFF.

The rearrangement uses TRBV5-1 and TRBJ1-2; 7 nucleotides align to TRBD1. The CDR3 covers 15 residues. Germline V gene sequence: CDR1 SGHRS, CDR2 YFSETQ. Trimming removed 4 bases from V and 0 bases from J; junction bases left unmatched: 6. This CDR3 is CASSPGTETNYGYTF. As DNA, the CDR3 is TGCGCCAGCAGCCCCGGGACAGAGACTAACTATGGCTACACCTTC. Filled out from reference TRBV5-1 and TRBJ1-2, the complete variable domain reads KAGVTQTPRYLIKTRGQQVTLSCSPISGHRSVSWYQQTPGQGLQFLFEYFSETQRNKGNFPGRFSGRQFSNSRSEMNVSTLELGDSALYLCASSPGTETNYGYTFGSGTRLTVV.

The chain joins TRBV5-1 to TRBJ1-1; D not resolved. Germline assignment: CDR1 SGHRS and CDR2 YFSETQ. The V end was cut by 3 bases, the J end by 8 bases, with 11 bases between. The CDR3 is made up of 12 amino acids. The CDR3 here is CASSWIGKEAFF. DNA for the CDR3: TGCGCCAGCAGCTGGATAGGGAAAGAAGCTTTCTTT.

The genes are TRBV6-1 and TRBJ2-7; D gene uncertain. Trimming removed 7 bases at V and 7 bases at J, with 11 bases between. The CDR3 is 11 amino acids. The germline gives CDR1 MNHNS, CDR2 SASEGT. The CDR3: CASIHGVEQYF. The CDR3 coding sequence is TGTGCCAGCATCCATGGGGTGGAGCAGTACTTC.

The rearrangement joins TRBV29-1 to TRBJ2-7; TRBD2 matches 8 bases. Trimming took 7 bases from V and 2 from J; bases not matched to a gene: 10. From germline, CDR1 is SQVTM and CDR2 ANQGSEA. The CDR3 consists of 14 residues. CDR3 DNA: TGCAGCGCCCGGAGCGGGAGAACAACCTACGAGCAGTACTTC. As protein: CSARSGRTTYEQYF.

This clone was picked up one time. The chain links TRBV4-2 to TRBJ2-3; 12 bases line up with TRBD2. Germline values: CDR1 LGHNA, CDR2 YNFKEQ. Trimming removed 4 bases from V and 4 bases from J; junction bases left unmatched: 6. This CDR3 has 16 residues. CDR3 sequence reads: CASSRTSGNIADTQYF. DNA of the CDR3: TGTGCCAGCAGCCGGACTAGCGGGAATATTGCAGATACGCAGTATTTT.

V usage is TRBV28 and J usage is TRBJ2-1; TRBD2 agrees at 9 bases. Per the germline V gene, CDR1 is MDHEN and CDR2 is SYDVKM. The CDR3 is made up of 15 amino acids. With V trimmed by 6 bases and J by 1 base, 4 bases remained unmatched. The CDR3 DNA reads TGTGCCAGCAGGGATAGCGGGAGTTCCTACAATGAGCAGTTCTTC. As protein: CASRDSGSSYNEQFF.

The chain couples TRBV7-9 to TRBJ2-1; 7 bases map to TRBD2. Per the germline V gene, CDR1 is SEHNR and CDR2 is FQNEAQ (reference sequence). The CDR3 loop spans 13 amino acids. Germline trimming cut 8 bases from V and 3 bases from J; bases unmatched to any gene: 4. This chain's CDR3 is CASEIAGYNEQFF. Written as DNA, the CDR3 is TGTGCCAGCGAGATAGCGGGCTACAATGAGCAGTTCTTC. Together with reference TRBV7-9 and TRBJ2-1, the CDR3 gives the full variable domain: DTGVSQNPRHKITKRGQNVTFRCDPISEHNRLYWYRQTLGQGPEFLTYFQNEAQLEKSRLLSDRFSAERPKGSFSTLEIQRTEQGDSAMYLCASEIAGYNEQFFGPGTRLTVL.

J is TRBJ2-2 and V is TRBV7-6; D remains ambiguous. Per the germline V gene, CDR1 is SGHVS and CDR2 is FNYEAQ. V was pared by 5 bases and J by 5 bases, with 12 bases between. The CDR3 totals 14 residues. The CDR3 DNA follows: TGTGCCAGCAGCCAACCGAGAAGGACCGGGGAGCTGTTTTTT. Encoded protein: CASSQPRRTGELFF. The full variable domain, rest sourced from reference TRBV7-6 and TRBJ2-2, is GAGVSQSPRYKVTKRGQDVALRCDPISGHVSLYWYRQALGQGPEFLTYFNYEAQQDKSGLPNDRFSAERPEGSISTLTIQRTEQRDSAMYRCASSQPRRTGELFFGEGSRLTVL.

This chain links TRBV10-3 with TRBJ2-4; TRBD1 is a possible D gene (6 bases). The V gene's germline CDR1 is ENHRY and CDR2 SYGVKD. This CDR3 contains 17 residues. The V end lost 2 bases, the J end lost 0 bases, and 14 bases lay between the germline ends. CDR3: CAISEPRDNLAKNIQYF. CDR3 DNA sequence: TGTGCCATCAGTGAGCCGAGGGACAACTTAGCCAAAAACATTCAGTACTTC.

The chain carries TRBV11-3 and TRBJ2-5; tentative D call: TRBD2 (5 bases). Germline CDR1 and CDR2: SGHNT and YENEEA. The CDR3 sequence is 11 residues long. Trimming removed 5 bases at V and 7 bases at J, with 8 bases between. CDR3 sequence: CASSNRGTQYF. The CDR3 nucleotides are TGTGCCAGCAGCAATCGGGGGACCCAGTACTTC.

The CDR3 bases are TGCGCCAGCAGCCCCCAACAGCCCTCTGGGGCCAACGTCCTGACTTTC. This codes for CASSPQQPSGANVLTF. The chain recombines TRBV5-1 with TRBJ2-6; D gene uncertain. The V end lost 4 bases, the J end lost 0 bases, and 11 bases lay between the germline ends. The CDR3 consists of 16 residues. In germline, CDR1 is SGHRS, CDR2 YFSETQ.

The chain employs TRBV5-1 and TRBJ2-3; 11 positions agree with TRBD2. The V segment lost 0 bases and the J segment 4 bases; nucleotides outside the gene matches: 4. This CDR3 spans 16 amino acids. CDR1 is SGHRS and CDR2 is YFSETQ in the germline V gene. CDR3 in DNA: TGCGCCAGCAGCTTGGGGGAACTAGCGGGAGCAGATACGCAGTATTTT. This translates into CASSLGELAGADTQYF.

The chain recombines TRBV7-3 with TRBJ2-2; D might be TRBD2 (5 bases). CDR3 length: 17 residues. Trimming cost V 5 bases and J 0 bases, with 16 bases left between them. The germline V gene encodes CDR1 SGHTA and CDR2 FQGTGA. CDR3 region: CASSPVIGETNTGELFF. The CDR3 DNA reads as TGTGCCAGCAGCCCAGTAATCGGGGAAACGAACACCGGGGAGCTGTTTTTT.

This clone has only a few counts. The V call is TRBV27, the J call TRBJ2-3; 7 bases line up with TRBD2. J was trimmed by 2 bases and V by 6 bases; bases with no gene match: 11. Germline CDR1 is MNHEY and CDR2 is SMNVEV (reference sequence). The CDR3 is made up of 16 amino acids. The CDR3 loop reads CASSRPRGDYTDTQYF. The CDR3 DNA reads as TGTGCCAGCAGCCGTCCTCGCGGGGACTACACAGATACGCAGTATTTT.

This clone was detected ten times or more. This chain joins TRBV10-3 and TRBJ1-2; the match to TRBD1 covers 8 bases. The CDR3 runs 13 residues. The V gene end was trimmed by 8 bases and the J gene end by 8 bases; junction bases not matched to a gene: 10. Germline V gene sequence: CDR1 ENHRY, CDR2 SYGVKD. CDR3 amino acids: CAIWGTGRGGYTF. For the CDR3, the DNA is TGTGCCATCTGGGGGACAGGCCGGGGAGGCTACACCTTC.

In regard to this clone: Other DNA sequences in the sample encode the same CDR3. The chain couples TRBV2 to TRBJ2-7; D perhaps matches TRBD1 (6 bases). V was clipped by 6 bases and J by 3 bases, with 9 bases between them. Germline V lookup: CDR1 SNHLY, CDR2 FYNNEI. The CDR3 runs 12 residues. CDR3 coding DNA: TGTGCCAGCAGGGCGGACAGCTACGAGCAGTACTTC. It is translated as CASRADSYEQYF.

This chain connects TRBV7-2 to TRBJ1-2; D perhaps matches TRBD1 (5 bases). Germline V CDR1 and CDR2: SGHTA, FQGNSA. CDR3 length equals 16 residues. The germline V and J ends were trimmed by 1 base and 5 bases, with 17 bases remaining between them. CDR3 bases: TGTGCCAGCAGCTTAGTATTTTCGGAGGGGATTTATGGCTACACCTTC. Its translation: CASSLVFSEGIYGYTF.

The chain combines TRBV7-2 with TRBJ2-7, with 12 bases identical to TRBD2. This CDR3 is 15 amino acids long. V was clipped by 6 bases and J by 2 bases; unmatched bases: 5. Germline CDR1 is SGHTA and CDR2 is FQGNSA. CDR3 sequence: CASRPLAGGPYEQYF. CDR3 coding DNA: TGTGCCAGCAGACCCCTAGCGGGAGGGCCCTACGAGCAGTACTTC.

The V and J genes are TRBV29-1 and TRBJ2-6; tentatively, D is TRBD1 or TRBD2 (5 bases each). Trimming took 4 bases from V and 0 from J, leaving 10 bases between them. The length of the CDR3 is 15 residues. Germline V gives CDR1 SQVTM, CDR2 ANQGSEA. The CDR3 sequence: CSVGEGTSGANVLTF. CDR3 coding DNA: TGCAGCGTTGGAGAAGGGACCTCTGGGGCCAACGTCCTGACTTTC.

The chain couples TRBV6-5 to TRBJ2-7; 7 bases match TRBD1. CDR3 length: 15 amino acids. CDR1 MNHEY and CDR2 SVGAGI come from the germline V gene. The V and J ends lost 6 bases and 3 bases, in that order; junction bases with no gene match: 11. As DNA, the CDR3 is TGTGCCAGCAGAGTCGGACAGGTCGATTGCTACGAGCAGTACTTC. This encodes CASRVGQVDCYEQYF.